A single sample gave rise to the 30 T cell receptor beta chains below, sequenced in a study of blood T cell repertoires in COVID-19. TCRdb's table, derived via immunoSEQ multiplex PCR, lists solely in-frame clones and lacks some. Among approximately 72,000 clones listed, about 89% were seen once. Sequencing was done on a sample of peripheral blood. The receptors originated from a woman aged 55-70 years with acute or convalescent COVID-19.

The chain uses TRBV2 and TRBJ1-1; a possible D gene is TRBD1 (6 bases). V was shortened by 7 bases and J by 1 base, with 10 bases between the two germline ends. From germline, CDR1 is SNHLY and CDR2 FYNNEI. The CDR3 is made up of 13 amino acids. CDR3: CASTEQGNTEAFF. As DNA, the CDR3 is TGTGCCAGCACCGAACAGGGGAACACTGAAGCTTTCTTT.

The genes are TRBV2 and TRBJ1-4; 8 bases are shared with TRBD1. V trimming: 3 bases; J trimming: 7 bases; junction bases outside the gene matches: 4. This CDR3 is 14 amino acids long. The germline CDR1 and CDR2 sequences are SNHLY and FYNNEI. The CDR3 loop is CASSDDRGGEKLFF. The CDR3 DNA sequence: TGTGCCAGCAGTGATGACAGGGGCGGTGAAAAACTGTTTTTT. Filled out from reference TRBV2 and TRBJ1-4, the complete variable domain reads EPEVTQTPSHQVTQMGQEVILRCVPISNHLYFYWYRQILGQKVEFLVSFYNNEISEKSEIFDDQFSVERPDGSNFTLKIRSTKLEDSAMYFCASSDDRGGEKLFFGSGTQLSVL.

The genes are TRBV10-3 and TRBJ1-1; 7 nucleotides align to TRBD1. The CDR3 length is 14 residues. Per the germline V gene, CDR1 is ENHRY and CDR2 is SYGVKD. The V segment lost 6 bases and the J segment 0 bases; nucleotides outside the gene matches: 4. CDR3 nucleotides: TGTGCCATCAGCGCCGGGACAGTGAACACTGAAGCTTTCTTT. It specifies CAISAGTVNTEAFF.

The chain uses TRBV4-1 and TRBJ2-1, with 9 bases lining up with TRBD2. The ends lost 0 bases at V and 0 bases at J; junction bases unmatched: 6. There are 18 residues in the CDR3. Germline-derived CDR1 and CDR2 are MGHRA and YSYEKL. Here the CDR3 DNA reads TGCGCCAGCAGCCAAGAAGAAAGCGGGGGGAGCTCCTACAATGAGCAGTTCTTC. It is translated as CASSQEESGGSSYNEQFF.

J is TRBJ1-1 and V is TRBV7-9; 7 bases align to TRBD1. Losses at the gene ends were 4 bases for V and 8 bases for J; bases not matched to a gene: 13. This CDR3 comprises 15 residues. Germline CDR1 and CDR2: SEHNR and FQNEAQ (reference sequence). The CDR3 sequence: CASSSNKRGTVEAFF. The CDR3 DNA reads TGTGCCAGCAGCTCAAACAAACGGGGGACAGTGGAAGCTTTCTTT.

The chain uses TRBV29-1 and TRBJ1-1, with D perhaps matching TRBD1 (5 bases). This CDR3 comprises 14 residues. Trimming left V 3 bases short and J 3 bases short, with 14 bases between. Germline CDR1 SQVTM, CDR2 ANQGSEA. The CDR3 bases are TGCAGCGTTGAGCTCCAGGCAGGGCACACTGAAGCTTTCTTT. Residues: CSVELQAGHTEAFF.

The chain has TRBV5-1 and TRBJ1-2, with a possible D match to TRBD1 (5 bases). V was clipped by 0 bases and J by 5 bases, with 17 bases between them. Germline CDR1 is SGHRS and CDR2 is YFSETQ. The CDR3 consists of 16 residues. The DNA for the CDR3 is TGCGCCAGCAGCTTGGGGCCGGACGTTAGGGGATATGGCTACACCTTC. Residues: CASSLGPDVRGYGYTF.

The chain employs TRBV28 and TRBJ1-2; 9 nucleotides align to TRBD1. The CDR3 runs 15 residues. CDR1 is MDHEN, CDR2 SYDVKM, per germline. V gave up 3 bases and J gave up 1 base; unmatched junction bases: 3. This CDR3 is CASSFPTGGNYGYTF. The CDR3 DNA reads as TGTGCCAGCAGTTTCCCGACAGGGGGTAACTATGGCTACACCTTC.

The chain carries TRBV7-2 and TRBJ2-3; D not certain. CDR1 is SGHTA and CDR2 is FQGNSA in the germline V gene. The CDR3 totals 13 residues. Trimming shortened V by 3 bases and J by 6 bases, and 10 bases separated the two germline ends. The CDR3 spells CASSFKAVDTQYF. The CDR3, as DNA: TGTGCCAGCAGCTTCAAGGCGGTGGATACGCAGTATTTT.

V usage is TRBV5-5 and J usage is TRBJ2-5, with 11 bases that match TRBD2. The trim removed 4 bases at V and 4 bases at J, leaving 3 bases unmatched. Germline V gene data show CDR1 as SGHKS and CDR2 as YYEKEE (reference sequence). CDR3 length: 14 residues. The CDR3 is CASSLLAGGETQYF. Written as DNA, the CDR3 is TGTGCCAGCAGCCTCCTAGCGGGGGGAGAGACCCAGTACTTC.

V usage is TRBV10-3 and J usage is TRBJ2-2; 13 bases align to TRBD2. This CDR3 has 17 residues. J lost 1 base, V lost 6 bases, and 5 bases had no gene match. Per germline, CDR1 ENHRY and CDR2 SYGVKD. The chain's CDR3 is CAIRGLAGAGNTGELFF. The CDR3 DNA follows: TGTGCCATCAGAGGACTAGCGGGGGCCGGGAACACCGGGGAGCTGTTTTTT.

V gene TRBV18 combines with J gene TRBJ2-7; no clear D gene. Germline V gives CDR1 KGHSH, CDR2 LQKENI. CDR3 length equals 13 residues. V was pared by 3 bases and J by 5 bases, with 11 bases between. DNA for the CDR3: TGTGCCAGCTCACCGATCACGGTTAACGAGCAGTACTTC. Its protein is CASSPITVNEQYF.

This chain joins TRBV4-2 and TRBJ2-5; 9 positions match TRBD2. CDR1 is LGHNA, CDR2 YNFKEQ, per germline. J gave up 5 bases and V 2 bases, and 12 bases lay outside the gene matches. The CDR3 sequence is 17 residues long. As DNA, the CDR3 is TGTGCCAGCAGCCAAAACCCCCCTAGCGGGGTCGGGGAGACCCAGTACTTC. Protein: CASSQNPPSGVGETQYF.

A few counts support this clone. The chain combines TRBV25-1 with TRBJ2-2; D is possibly TRBD1 (6 bases). The CDR3 is made up of 17 amino acids. V lost 3 bases and J lost 7, with 21 bases in between. Germline V CDR1 and CDR2: MGHDK, SYGVNS. The DNA for the CDR3 is TGTGCCAGCAGTGAGGACAGTGGTGGTGAGAGGGACGGGGAGCTGTTTTTT. This codes for CASSEDSGGERDGELFF.

The chain uses TRBV11-2 and TRBJ2-1; 8 bases align to TRBD1. The CDR3 covers 13 residues. The J segment lost 10 bases and the V segment lost 4 bases, leaving 6 bases of the junction unmatched. CDR1 is SGHAT, CDR2 FQNNGV, per germline. DNA of the CDR3: TGTGCCAGCAGCTGGGGGACAGGAGGCGAGCAGTTCTTC. Its protein is CASSWGTGGEQFF. The full variable domain, with the rest looked up from reference TRBV11-2 and TRBJ2-1, is EAGVAQSPRYKIIEKRQSVAFWCNPISGHATLYWYQQILGQGPKLLIQFQNNGVVDDSQLPKDRFSAERLKGVDSTLKIQPAKLEDSAVYLCASSWGTGGEQFFGPGTRLTVL.

This clone has a handful of counts. The rearrangement links TRBV4-2 to TRBJ1-5; possible D gene TRBD1, 5 bases. The CDR3 is 16 residues long. V was clipped by 0 bases and J by 1 base, with 10 bases between them. The germline V gene has CDR1 LGHNA and CDR2 YNFKEQ. This CDR3 is CASSQDAGGSNQPQHF. CDR3 in DNA: TGTGCCAGCAGCCAAGACGCGGGGGGGAGCAATCAGCCCCAGCATTTT.

V and J are TRBV5-1 and TRBJ2-7; the match to TRBD2 covers 7 bases. Losses at the gene ends were 3 bases for V and 0 bases for J; bases not matched to a gene: 6. This CDR3 has 15 residues. Germline V lookup: CDR1 SGHRS, CDR2 YFSETQ. The DNA of the CDR3 is TGCGCCAGCAGCTATAGCGGGTTAGACTCCTACGAGCAGTACTTC. Protein sequence: CASSYSGLDSYEQYF.

The V call is TRBV4-2, the J call TRBJ2-1, with TRBD2 matching 8 bases. V was pared by 4 bases and J by 7 bases, with 9 bases of the junction left unmatched. Germline loops: CDR1 LGHNA, CDR2 YNFKEQ. The CDR3 loop spans 15 amino acids. The CDR3 sequence is CASSPIDGGGNEQFF. As DNA, the CDR3 is TGTGCCAGCAGCCCTATCGACGGGGGGGGGAATGAGCAGTTCTTC.

The rearrangement joins TRBV2 to TRBJ2-5; 7 positions match TRBD2. The CDR3 extends over 15 amino acids. Germline CDR1 reads SNHLY; CDR2 reads FYNNEI. Unmatched junction bases numbered 7, after V lost 2 bases and J lost 4 bases. The DNA for the CDR3 is TGTGCCAGCAGTGAACCCCAGGGAGGGGCAGAGACCCAGTACTTC. This translates into CASSEPQGGAETQYF. The full variable domain, rest sourced from reference TRBV2 and TRBJ2-5, is EPEVTQTPSHQVTQMGQEVILRCVPISNHLYFYWYRQILGQKVEFLVSFYNNEISEKSEIFDDQFSVERPDGSNFTLKIRSTKLEDSAMYFCASSEPQGGAETQYFGPGTRLLVL.

The chain carries TRBV3-1 (or the pseudogene TRBV3-2) and TRBJ2-5, with 8 bases aligning to TRBD2. Trimming at V came to 1 base and at J to 7 bases, leaving 5 bases not matched to a gene. The CDR3 sequence is 14 residues long. Germline CDR1 reads LGHDT; CDR2 reads YNNKEL (reference sequence). CDR3: CASSQGNGGGTQYF. The DNA of the CDR3 is TGTGCCAGCAGCCAAGGGAACGGGGGGGGGACCCAGTACTTC.

In this sample, this clone turned up once. The chain couples TRBV28 to TRBJ1-5; no definite D call. The CDR3 loop spans 12 amino acids. V gave up 5 bases and J gave up 3 bases, with 5 bases separating them. The V gene's germline CDR1 is MDHEN and CDR2 SYDVKM. As DNA, the CDR3 is TGTGCCAGCAGTCCCTTCAATCAGCCCCAGCATTTT. Translating gives CASSPFNQPQHF. Looking up the rest from reference TRBV28 and TRBJ1-5 gives the full variable domain: DVKVTQSSRYLVKRTGEKVFLECVQDMDHENMFWYRQDPGLGLRLIYFSYDVKMKEKGDIPEGYSVSREKKERFSLILESASTNQTSMYLCASSPFNQPQHFGDGTRLSIL.

This clone showed up just once. This chain links TRBV5-8 with TRBJ1-4, with a weak D call TRBD1 (5 bases). The CDR3 loop spans 15 amino acids. The V gene's germline CDR1 is SGHTS and CDR2 YDEGEE. Trimming pared 5 bases from V and 1 base from J, leaving 12 bases between. The CDR3 sequence is CASRQDGGTNEKLFF. CDR3 nucleotides: TGTGCCAGCAGACAGGACGGGGGAACTAATGAAAAACTGTTTTTT.

The rearrangement links TRBV5-1 to TRBJ2-7, with TRBD1 matching over 12 bases. This CDR3 is 15 amino acids long. V shed 4 bases, J shed 5 bases, and the junction held 7 bases outside the gene matches. Germline values: CDR1 SGHRS, CDR2 YFSETQ. DNA for the CDR3: TGCGCCAGCAGCACCGGGACAGGGGGCAGGAACGAGCAGTACTTC. This codes for CASSTGTGGRNEQYF.

The chain joins TRBV5-8 to TRBJ1-2, with D uncertain. The CDR3 sequence is 12 residues long. Trimming left V 1 base short and J 4 bases short, with 5 bases between. Germline V gives CDR1 SGHTS, CDR2 YDEGEE. For the CDR3, the DNA is TGTGCCAGCAGCTTGTGGGCCTATGGCTACACCTTC. Translated: CASSLWAYGYTF.

This chain links TRBV9 with TRBJ2-5; the match to TRBD2 covers 12 bases. The junction had 5 bases not matched to a gene; V was cut back by 2 bases and J by 3 bases. The germline V gene encodes CDR1 SGDLS and CDR2 YYNGEE. CDR3 length: 16 residues. CDR3 nucleotides: TGTGCCAGCAGCGTCCCACTAGCGGGGGGTGAAGAGACCCAGTACTTC. This sequence encodes CASSVPLAGGEETQYF.

The chain recombines TRBV20-1 with TRBJ2-3, with D perhaps matching TRBD2 (5 bases). Germline V lookup: CDR1 DFQATT, CDR2 SNEGSKA (reference sequence). The CDR3 spans 13 residues. With 3 bases removed from V and 1 base from J, the gap between germline ends came to 8 bases. CDR3 nucleotides: TGCAGTGCTAGTCCCGGGGGCACAGATACGCAGTATTTT. Translated: CSASPGGTDTQYF.

This chain connects TRBV9 to TRBJ1-3, with D hard to call. The ends were cut back, 3 bases at V and 0 bases at J, with 7 bases in the middle. CDR3 size: 14 residues. Germline V gives CDR1 SGDLS, CDR2 YYNGEE. The CDR3 nucleotides read TGTGCCAGCAGCGGACTGGGCTCTGGAAACACCATATATTTT. Protein product: CASSGLGSGNTIYF.

The gene calls are TRBV30 and TRBJ1-1, with a weak D call TRBD1 (5 bases). This CDR3 is 12 amino acids long. Germline V gene data show CDR1 as GTSNPN and CDR2 as SVGIG (reference sequence). V was clipped by 3 bases and J by 1 base, with 6 bases between them. The DNA of the CDR3 is TGTGCCTGGAGCAGGGAGAACACTGAAGCTTTCTTT. This translates into CAWSRENTEAFF.

Turning to this clone: At one end the junction does not follow the germline gene, possibly because of a read error. The V and J genes are TRBV10-3 and TRBJ1-2; D is perhaps TRBD1 (5 bases). CDR3 length: 12 amino acids. Germline CDR1 and CDR2: ENHRY and SYGVKD. CDR3 amino acids: CASSAAGGFCTF. The DNA for the CDR3 is TGTGCCAGCAGTGCCGCCGGGGGATTTTGCACCTTC.

This chain joins TRBV24-1 and TRBJ2-7, with D possibly being TRBD2 (7 bases). The CDR3 consists of 15 residues. Germline V gene lookup returns CDR1 KGHDR and CDR2 SFDVKD. The germline V and J ends were trimmed by 9 bases and 4 bases, with 21 bases remaining between them. The CDR3 DNA is TGTGCCACCGATGTTTTGGGGGGGGCCTTATACGAGCAGTACTTC. It specifies CATDVLGGALYEQYF.